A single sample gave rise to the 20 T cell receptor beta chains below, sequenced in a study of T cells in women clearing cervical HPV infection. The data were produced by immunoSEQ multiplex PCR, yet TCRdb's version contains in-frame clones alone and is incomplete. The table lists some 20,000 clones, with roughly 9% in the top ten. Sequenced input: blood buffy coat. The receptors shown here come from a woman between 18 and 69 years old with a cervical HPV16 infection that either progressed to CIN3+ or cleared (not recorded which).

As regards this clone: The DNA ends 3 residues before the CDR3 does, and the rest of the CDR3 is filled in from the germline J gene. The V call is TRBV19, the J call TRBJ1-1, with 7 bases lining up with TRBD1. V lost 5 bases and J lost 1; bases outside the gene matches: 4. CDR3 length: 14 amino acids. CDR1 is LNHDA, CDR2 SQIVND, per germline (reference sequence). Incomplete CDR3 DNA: TGTGCCAGTAGTGTACAGGGGTCGAACACTGAA. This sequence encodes CASSVQGSNTE. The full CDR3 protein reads CASSVQGSNTEAFF.

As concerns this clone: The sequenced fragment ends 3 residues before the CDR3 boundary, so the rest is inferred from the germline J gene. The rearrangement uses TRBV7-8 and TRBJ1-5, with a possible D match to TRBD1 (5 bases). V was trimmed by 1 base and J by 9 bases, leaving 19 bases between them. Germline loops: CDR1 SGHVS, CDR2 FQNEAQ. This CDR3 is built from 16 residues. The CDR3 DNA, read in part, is TGTGCCAGCAGCTTAGTAGCGGGAGGCACGCAGGGGCCC. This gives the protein CASSLVAGGTQGP. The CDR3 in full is CASSLVAGGTQGPQHF.

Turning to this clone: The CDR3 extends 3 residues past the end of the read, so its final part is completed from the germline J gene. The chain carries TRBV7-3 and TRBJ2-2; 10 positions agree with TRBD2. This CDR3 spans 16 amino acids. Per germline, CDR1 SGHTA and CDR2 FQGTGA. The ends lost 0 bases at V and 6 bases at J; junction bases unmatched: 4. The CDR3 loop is CASSLTSSGSSGELFF. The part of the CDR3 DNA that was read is TGTGCCAGCAGCTTAACGTCTAGCGGGAGTTCCGGGGAG.

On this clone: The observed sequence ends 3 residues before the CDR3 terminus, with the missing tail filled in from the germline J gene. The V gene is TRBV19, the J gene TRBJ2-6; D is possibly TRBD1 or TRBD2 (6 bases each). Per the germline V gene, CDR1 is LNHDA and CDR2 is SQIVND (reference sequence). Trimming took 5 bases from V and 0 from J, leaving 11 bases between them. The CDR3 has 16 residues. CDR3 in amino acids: CASSAGQLSGANVLTF. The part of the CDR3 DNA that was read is TGTGCCAGTAGTGCGGGACAACTCTCTGGGGCCAACGTC. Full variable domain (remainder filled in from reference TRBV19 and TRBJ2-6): DGGITQSPKYLFRKEGQNVTLSCEQNLNHDAMYWYRQDPGQGLRLIYYSQIVNDFQKGDIAEGYSVSREKKESFPLTVTSAQKNPTAFYLCASSAGQLSGANVLTFGAGSRLTVL.

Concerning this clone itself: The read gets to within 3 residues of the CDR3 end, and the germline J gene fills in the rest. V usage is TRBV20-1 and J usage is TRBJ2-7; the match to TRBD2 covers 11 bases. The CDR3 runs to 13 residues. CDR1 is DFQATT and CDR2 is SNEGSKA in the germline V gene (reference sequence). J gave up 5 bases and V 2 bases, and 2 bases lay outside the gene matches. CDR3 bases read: TGCAGTGCTAGAACTAGCGGGGGCAACGAG. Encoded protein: CSARTSGGNE. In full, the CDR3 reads CSARTSGGNEQYF.

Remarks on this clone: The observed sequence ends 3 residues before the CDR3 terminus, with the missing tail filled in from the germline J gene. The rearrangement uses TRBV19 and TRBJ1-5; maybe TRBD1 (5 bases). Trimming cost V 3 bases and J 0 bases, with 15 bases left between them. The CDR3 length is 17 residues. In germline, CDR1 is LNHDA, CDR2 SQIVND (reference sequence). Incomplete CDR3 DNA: TGTGCCAGTAGTATGGATATGACAGATTATAGCAATCAGCCC. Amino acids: CASSMDMTDYSNQP. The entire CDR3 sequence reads CASSMDMTDYSNQPQHF.

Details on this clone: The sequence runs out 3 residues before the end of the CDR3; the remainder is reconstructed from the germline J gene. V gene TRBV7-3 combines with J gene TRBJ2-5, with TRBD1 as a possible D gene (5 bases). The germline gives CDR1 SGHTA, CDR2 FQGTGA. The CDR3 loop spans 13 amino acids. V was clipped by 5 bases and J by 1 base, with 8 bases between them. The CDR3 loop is CASSVDSQETQYF. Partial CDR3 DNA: TGTGCCAGCAGCGTAGACAGCCAAGAGACC. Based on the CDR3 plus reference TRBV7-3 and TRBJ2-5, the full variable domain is GAGVSQTPSNKVTEKGKYVELRCDPISGHTALYWYRQSLGQGPEFLIYFQGTGAADDSGLPNDRFFAVRPEGSVSTLKIQRTERGDSAVYLCASSVDSQETQYFGPGTRLLVL.

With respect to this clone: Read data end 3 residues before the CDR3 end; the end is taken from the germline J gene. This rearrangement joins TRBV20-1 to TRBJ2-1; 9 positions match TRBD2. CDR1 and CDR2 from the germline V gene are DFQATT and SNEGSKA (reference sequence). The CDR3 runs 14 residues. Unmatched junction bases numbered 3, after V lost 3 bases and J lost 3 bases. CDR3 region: CSASAGGLYNEQFF. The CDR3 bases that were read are TGCAGTGCTAGTGCGGGGGGGCTCTACAATGAG.

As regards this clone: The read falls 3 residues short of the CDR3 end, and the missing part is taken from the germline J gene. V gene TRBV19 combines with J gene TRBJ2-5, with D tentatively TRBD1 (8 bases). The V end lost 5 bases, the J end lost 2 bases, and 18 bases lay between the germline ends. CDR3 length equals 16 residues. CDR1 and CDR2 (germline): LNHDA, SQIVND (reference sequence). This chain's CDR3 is CASSSWTGREQETQYF. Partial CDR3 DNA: TGTGCCAGTAGTTCCTGGACAGGGAGGGAGCAAGAGACC.

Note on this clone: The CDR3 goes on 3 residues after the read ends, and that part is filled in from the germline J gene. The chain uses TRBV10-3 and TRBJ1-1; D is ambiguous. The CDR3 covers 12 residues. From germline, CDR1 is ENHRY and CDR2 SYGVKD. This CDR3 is CAISESLTEAFF. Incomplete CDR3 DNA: TGTGCCATCAGTGAGTCGCTCACAGAA.

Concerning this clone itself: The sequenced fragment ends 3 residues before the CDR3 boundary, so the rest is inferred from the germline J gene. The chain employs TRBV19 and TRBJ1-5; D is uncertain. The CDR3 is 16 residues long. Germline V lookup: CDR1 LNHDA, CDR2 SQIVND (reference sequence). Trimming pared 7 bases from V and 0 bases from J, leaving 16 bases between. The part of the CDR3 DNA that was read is TGTGCCAGTAACTACCTGACTAAGCATAGCAATCAGCCC. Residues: CASNYLTKHSNQP. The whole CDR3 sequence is CASNYLTKHSNQPQHF.

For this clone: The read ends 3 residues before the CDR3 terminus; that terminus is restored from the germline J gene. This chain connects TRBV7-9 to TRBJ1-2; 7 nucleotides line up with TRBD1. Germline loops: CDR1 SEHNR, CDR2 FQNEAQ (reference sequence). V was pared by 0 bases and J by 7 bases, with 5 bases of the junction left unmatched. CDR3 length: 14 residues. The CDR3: CASSLAGTAGGYTF. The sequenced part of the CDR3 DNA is TGTGCCAGCAGCTTAGCCGGGACAGCCGGTGGC.

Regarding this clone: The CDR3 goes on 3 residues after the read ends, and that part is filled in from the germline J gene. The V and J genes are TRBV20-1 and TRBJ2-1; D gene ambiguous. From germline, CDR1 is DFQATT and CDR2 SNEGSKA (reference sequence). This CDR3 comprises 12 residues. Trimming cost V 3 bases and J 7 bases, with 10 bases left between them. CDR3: CSARPLRNEQFF. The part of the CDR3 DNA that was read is TGCAGTGCTAGGCCACTAAGAAATGAG.

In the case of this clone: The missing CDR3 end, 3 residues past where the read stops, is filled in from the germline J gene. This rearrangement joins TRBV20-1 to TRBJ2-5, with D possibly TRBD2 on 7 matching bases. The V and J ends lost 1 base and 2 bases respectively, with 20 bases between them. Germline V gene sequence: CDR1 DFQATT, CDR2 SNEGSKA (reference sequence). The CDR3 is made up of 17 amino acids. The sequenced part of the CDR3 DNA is TGCAGTGCTAGAGGCAGTGGGGGGGCGCACCAACAAGAGACC. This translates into CSARGSGGAHQQET. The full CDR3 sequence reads CSARGSGGAHQQETQYF.

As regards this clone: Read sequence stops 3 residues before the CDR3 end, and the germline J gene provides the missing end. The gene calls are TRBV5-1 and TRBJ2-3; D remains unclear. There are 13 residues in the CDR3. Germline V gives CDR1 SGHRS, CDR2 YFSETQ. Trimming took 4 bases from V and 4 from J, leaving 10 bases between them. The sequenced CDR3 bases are TGCGCCAGCAGCCGCGGTGCGTCAGATACG. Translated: CASSRGASDT. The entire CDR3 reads CASSRGASDTQYF.

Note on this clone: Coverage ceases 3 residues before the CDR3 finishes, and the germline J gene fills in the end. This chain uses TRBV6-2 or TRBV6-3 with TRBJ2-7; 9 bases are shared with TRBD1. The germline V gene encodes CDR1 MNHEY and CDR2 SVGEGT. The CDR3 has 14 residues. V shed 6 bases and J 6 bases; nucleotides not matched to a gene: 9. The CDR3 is CASSPGTGSSEQYF. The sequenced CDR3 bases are TGTGCCAGCAGCCCCGGGACAGGGTCATCCGAG.

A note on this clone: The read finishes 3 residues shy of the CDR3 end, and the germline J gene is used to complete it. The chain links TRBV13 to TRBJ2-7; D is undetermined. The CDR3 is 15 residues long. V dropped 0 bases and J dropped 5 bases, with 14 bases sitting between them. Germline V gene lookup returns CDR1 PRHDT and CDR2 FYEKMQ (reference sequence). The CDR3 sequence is CASSLGHLVINEQYF. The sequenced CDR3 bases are TGTGCCAGCAGCTTAGGACACCTGGTTATTAACGAG.

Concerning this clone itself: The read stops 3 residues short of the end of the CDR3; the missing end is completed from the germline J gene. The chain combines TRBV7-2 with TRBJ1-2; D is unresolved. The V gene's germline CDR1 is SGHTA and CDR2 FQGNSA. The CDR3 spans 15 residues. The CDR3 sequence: CASSWDSGENYDYTF. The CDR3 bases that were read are TGTGCCAGCAGCTGGGATAGCGGGGAAAATTACGAC.

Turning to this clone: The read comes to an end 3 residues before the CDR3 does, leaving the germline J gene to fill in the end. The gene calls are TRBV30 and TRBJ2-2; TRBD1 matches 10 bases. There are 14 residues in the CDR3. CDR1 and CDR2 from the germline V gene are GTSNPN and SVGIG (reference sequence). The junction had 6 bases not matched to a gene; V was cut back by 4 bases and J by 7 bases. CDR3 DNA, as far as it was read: TGTGCCTGGACGCGACAGGGGGCCTTCGGGGAG. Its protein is CAWTRQGAFGE. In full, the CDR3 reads CAWTRQGAFGELFF.

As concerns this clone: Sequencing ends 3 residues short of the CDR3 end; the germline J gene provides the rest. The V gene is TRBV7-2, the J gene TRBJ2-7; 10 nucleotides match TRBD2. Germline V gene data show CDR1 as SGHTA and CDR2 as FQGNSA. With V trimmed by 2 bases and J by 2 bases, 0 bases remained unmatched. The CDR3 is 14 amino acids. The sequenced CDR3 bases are TGTGCCAGCAGCTTAACTAGCGGGGCCTACGAG. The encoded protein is CASSLTSGAYE. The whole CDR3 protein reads CASSLTSGAYEQYF.